This T cell receptor beta chain derives from a study of Ad26.COV2.S vaccination and SARS-CoV-2 variants. About the study: Intramuscular Ad26.COV2.S doses were given once or twice, 56 days apart.

The repertoire was sequenced with immunoSEQ multiplex PCR; TCRdb's copy has only in-frame clones and lacks some. The table has fewer than 800,000 clones, more than 70% seen once. Indicated treatment: some 20 received Ad26.COV2.S at low or high dose, single or two shots; about 5 received placebo; per-sample allocation not given. On day 63 after the first injection, vaccine and placebo recipients gave samples. The sequence was obtained from a person between 18 and 60 years old who received the Ad26.COV2.S COVID-19 vaccine or a placebo. Sequencing used peripheral blood, obtained in a trial of Ad26.COV2.S vaccine versus placebo.

The CDR3 sequence: CASSQSDRSLYEQYF. CDR3 coding DNA: TGCGCCAGCAGCCAGTCGGACAGGTCTCTCTACGAGCAGTACTTC. The chain combines TRBV4-1 with TRBJ2-7, with TRBD1 matching over 7 bases. The CDR3 totals 15 residues. CDR1 and CDR2 from the germline V gene are MGHRA and YSYEKL. Trimming removed 3 bases from V and 3 bases from J; junction bases left unmatched: 8.